Listed here are 17 T cell receptor beta chains from one sample, sequenced in a study of shared clonotypes between healthy human individuals. Clones were read by immunoSEQ multiplex PCR, and TCRdb kept only the in-frame ones, dropping some. This sample carries over a million clones, approximately 97% of them seen once, and the ten largest clones take roughly 1.2%. The sample comprised naive CD4+ T cells sorted from blood. Subset described: CD45RA+ positively selected. The receptor set was obtained from a man younger than 40 in good health.

V is TRBV11-2 and J is TRBJ2-1; the D gene is possibly TRBD2 (6 bases). Deletions cut 6 bases from V and 4 bases from J, with 19 bases between. The CDR3 spans 16 residues. Germline CDR1 reads SGHAT; CDR2 reads FQNNGV. The CDR3, as DNA: TGTGCCAGCAGGGAAGCACCGGGACTCCAATACAATGAGCAGTTCTTC. This translates into CASREAPGLQYNEQFF. Together with reference TRBV11-2 and TRBJ2-1, the CDR3 gives the full variable domain: EAGVAQSPRYKIIEKRQSVAFWCNPISGHATLYWYQQILGQGPKLLIQFQNNGVVDDSQLPKDRFSAERLKGVDSTLKIQPAKLEDSAVYLCASREAPGLQYNEQFFGPGTRLTVL.

The gene calls are TRBV4-3 and TRBJ2-2, with D tentatively TRBD1 (5 bases). The CDR3 spans 16 residues. Germline V CDR1 and CDR2: LGHNA, YSLEER. V shed 4 bases and J shed 2 bases, with 14 bases lying between them. CDR3 amino acids: CASSPYAGQNTGELFF. CDR3 bases: TGCGCCAGCAGCCCCTACGCAGGACAAAACACCGGGGAGCTGTTTTTT.

The count of this clone is one. CDR3 in amino acids: CASSRDRVGEQYF. For the CDR3, the DNA is TGTGCCAGCAGCCGGGACAGGGTCGGCGAGCAGTACTTC. The J gene is TRBJ2-7, the V gene TRBV7-9; 9 bases map to TRBD1. In germline, CDR1 is SEHNR, CDR2 FQNEAQ (reference sequence). This CDR3 region has 13 residues. Losses at the gene ends were 5 bases for V and 6 bases for J; bases not matched to a gene: 5.

This sequence joins TRBV30 and TRBJ2-7; 13 nucleotides align to TRBD2. CDR1 and CDR2 (germline): GTSNPN, SVGIG (reference sequence). With 5 bases clipped from V and 9 bases from J, the junction kept 7 bases outside the gene matches. This CDR3 is built from 13 residues. The CDR3 bases are TGTGCCTGGGGACTAGCGGGAGTCGGTAGGCAGTACTTC. Amino acids: CAWGLAGVGRQYF.

Concerning this clone itself: Other DNA sequences in this specimen translate into the identical CDR3. This rearrangement joins TRBV30 to TRBJ2-5; D is unresolved. Trimming removed 3 bases from V and 5 bases from J, with 7 bases in between. In germline, CDR1 is GTSNPN, CDR2 SVGIG (reference sequence). The CDR3 spans 11 residues. The DNA for the CDR3 is TGTGCCTGGAGGCCTGGGGAGACCCAGTACTTC. Translated: CAWRPGETQYF. Full variable domain (remainder filled in from reference TRBV30 and TRBJ2-5): SQTIHQWPATLVQPVGSPLSLECTVEGTSNPNLYWYRQAAGRGLQLLFYSVGIGQISSEVPQNLSASRPQDRQFILSSKKLLLSDSGFYLCAWRPGETQYFGPGTRLLVL.

The chain employs TRBV28 and TRBJ1-2, with D unclear. The CDR3 has 17 residues. V gave up 7 bases and J gave up 4 bases, with 25 bases separating them. Germline CDR1 is MDHEN and CDR2 is SYDVKM. This CDR3 reads CASTYGYLPSSPYGYTF. CDR3 DNA sequence: TGTGCCAGCACCTACGGCTACCTCCCATCCTCCCCCTATGGCTACACCTTC.

The gene calls are TRBV10-3 and TRBJ1-2; D is uncertain. CDR3 length equals 15 residues. CDR1 and CDR2 (germline): ENHRY, SYGVKD. Trimming shortened V by 4 bases and J by 1 base, and 13 bases separated the two germline ends. The CDR3 loop reads CAISGGTAVNYGYTF. Here the CDR3 DNA reads TGTGCCATCAGTGGGGGAACAGCCGTTAACTATGGCTACACCTTC.

The V call is TRBV10-3, the J call TRBJ2-1; 11 bases fit TRBD2. The CDR3 is made up of 14 amino acids. The V segment lost 3 bases and the J segment 9 bases; nucleotides outside the gene matches: 4. The germline V gene encodes CDR1 ENHRY and CDR2 SYGVKD. CDR3 in amino acids: CAISDRLAGGEQFF. The CDR3, as DNA: TGTGCCATCAGTGATCGGCTAGCGGGAGGTGAGCAGTTCTTC.

The rearrangement joins TRBV25-1 to TRBJ2-5, with TRBD2 identical over 8 bases. Germline values: CDR1 MGHDK, CDR2 SYGVNS. The J segment lost 5 bases and the V segment lost 2 bases, leaving 16 bases of the junction unmatched. This CDR3 spans 18 amino acids. The CDR3 nucleotides read TGTGCCAGCAGTGAACCACCGGGACTAGTGGGACTAGGGGAGACCCAGTACTTC. Translation: CASSEPPGLVGLGETQYF.

A single count supports this clone. The rearrangement uses TRBV11-2 and TRBJ2-7; 14 bases are shared with TRBD2. The CDR3 extends over 14 amino acids. CDR1 SGHAT and CDR2 FQNNGV come from the germline V gene. The V segment lost 5 bases and the J segment 11 bases; nucleotides outside the gene matches: 8. The CDR3 here is CASSGLGLAGDKYF. CDR3 nucleotides: TGTGCCAGCAGCGGATTGGGACTAGCGGGAGACAAGTACTTC.

For this clone: Other DNA sequences within the sample encode an identical CDR3. The chain has TRBV27 and TRBJ2-1; D is undetermined. There are 13 residues in the CDR3. V lost 2 bases, J lost 4 bases, and 6 bases lay in between. Per germline, CDR1 MNHEY and CDR2 SMNVEV (reference sequence). CDR3 region: CASSLNRYNEQFF. The CDR3 DNA is TGTGCCAGCAGTTTAAATCGGTACAATGAGCAGTTCTTC.

Points on this clone: The junction and the germline gene differ at one end; a read error may be behind it. The chain joins TRBV7-7 to TRBJ2-5, with D possibly TRBD1 on 6 matching bases. Germline V gene sequence: CDR1 SSHAT, CDR2 FNYEAQ (reference sequence). CDR3 length equals 14 residues. CDR3 region: CASSPYRVQETQYF. The CDR3 bases are TGTGCTAGCAGCCCGTACAGGGTCCAAGAGACCCAGTACTTC.

The rearrangement links TRBV30 to TRBJ2-2, with 7 positions matching TRBD2. Trimming cost V 5 bases and J 7 bases; bases outside gene matches: 4. The germline V gene encodes CDR1 GTSNPN and CDR2 SVGIG (reference sequence). The CDR3 totals 12 residues. This CDR3 is CAWGGGHGELFF. The CDR3 bases are TGTGCCTGGGGCGGGGGTCACGGGGAGCTGTTTTTT.

V and J are TRBV7-9 and TRBJ2-2; TRBD2 aligns across 7 bases. This CDR3 is built from 14 residues. CDR1 is SEHNR and CDR2 is FQNEAQ in the germline V gene (reference sequence). The J segment lost 3 bases and the V segment lost 10 bases, leaving 8 bases of the junction unmatched. For the CDR3, the DNA is TGTGCCACCTGGCTGGCGGGAGACACCGGGGAGCTGTTTTTT. It yields the protein CATWLAGDTGELFF.

The chain combines TRBV10-3 with TRBJ2-2; 8 nucleotides align to TRBD2. The CDR3 spans 16 residues. Losses at the gene ends were 4 bases for V and 5 bases for J; bases not matched to a gene: 9. Germline assignment: CDR1 ENHRY and CDR2 SYGVKD. CDR3 coding DNA: TGTGCCATCAGTGTCGGGCTAGCGGGTAGTACCGGGGAGCTGTTTTTT. The encoded protein is CAISVGLAGSTGELFF.

This sequence joins TRBV28 and TRBJ1-3; D is unclear. The CDR3 covers 12 residues. Deletions cut 6 bases from V and 6 bases from J, with 9 bases between. In germline, CDR1 is MDHEN, CDR2 SYDVKM. The CDR3 DNA sequence: TGTGCCAGCAGCGAATTAAAAAACACCATATATTTT. Protein: CASSELKNTIYF.

The rearrangement joins TRBV18 to TRBJ2-7; 9 bases agree with TRBD1. This CDR3 contains 18 residues. Trimming removed 2 bases from V and 6 bases from J; junction bases left unmatched: 17. Germline CDR1 reads KGHSH; CDR2 reads LQKENI. CDR3 nucleotide sequence: TGTGCCAGCTCACCAGGAGGATCAACAGGGGGCGTTTGGGGCGAGCAGTACTTC. Its translation: CASSPGGSTGGVWGEQYF.